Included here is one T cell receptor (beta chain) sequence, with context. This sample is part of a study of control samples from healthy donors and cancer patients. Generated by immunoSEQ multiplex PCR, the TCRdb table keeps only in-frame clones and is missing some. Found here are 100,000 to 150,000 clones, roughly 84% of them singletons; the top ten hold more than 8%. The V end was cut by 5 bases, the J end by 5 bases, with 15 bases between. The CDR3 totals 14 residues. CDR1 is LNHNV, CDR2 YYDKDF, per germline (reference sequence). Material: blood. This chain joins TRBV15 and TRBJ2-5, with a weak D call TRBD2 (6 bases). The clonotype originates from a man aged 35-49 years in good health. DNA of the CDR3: TGTGCCACCAGCGGCGGAGGGCCGAGGGAGACCCAGTACTTC. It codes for CATSGGGPRETQYF.